This T cell receptor (beta chain) was sequenced in a study of shared clonotypes between healthy human individuals. Looking at the study overall: The people who gave samples were a couple of women and a few men aged 18 to 49.

Profiled with immunoSEQ multiplex PCR; TCRdb holds only in-frame clones, not every one. The sample records 600,000 to 750,000 clones, roughly 70% being singletons. Trimming took off 3 bases at V and 3 bases at J, with 12 bases between the two ends. CDR1 and CDR2 (germline): GTSNPN, SVGIG (reference sequence). The CDR3 sequence is 13 residues long. As regards this clone: What it binds is not known.

Whole-study results and caveats: Only blood was sampled; tissue repertoires likely differ. Sharing across a few donors was seen in roughly 5.2% of naive CD4 clonotypes. Larger estimated richness was generally seen in naive subsets than in memory subsets.

The sample consisted of memory CD4+ T cells sorted from blood. Documented subset: CD45RA-negative fraction. This clonotype was sampled from a woman under 40 in good health. The V and J genes are TRBV30 and TRBJ2-7, with D possibly being TRBD1 (5 bases). Here the CDR3 DNA reads TGTGCCTGGAGACCTGGGGCAAGCTACGAGCAGTACTTC. Its translation: CAWRPGASYEQYF. The full variable domain, in which reference TRBV30 and TRBJ2-7 provide the parts outside the CDR3, is SQTIHQWPATLVQPVGSPLSLECTVEGTSNPNLYWYRQAAGRGLQLLFYSVGIGQISSEVPQNLSASRPQDRQFILSSKKLLLSDSGFYLCAWRPGASYEQYFGPGTRLTVT.